This record looks at one TCR beta chain sequence and its context. The target antigen is unknown. The study made its TCR cDNA through 5'RACE template switching. That step introduced a universal primer site along with UMIs. In TCRdb, the 5' RACE reads were re-called with MiXCR into one record per CDR3 protein. The sample consists of a few hundred thousand distinct CDR3 sequences, around 7% of them appearing once. The data belong to a study of T cells after yellow fever vaccination. CDR3 length: 16 amino acids. Germline V lookup: CDR1 SGHKS, CDR2 YYEKEE (reference sequence). Trimming took 4 bases from V and 1 from J; bases not matched to a gene: 8. Study-wide points: Contaminating bulk clonotypes could be abundant in FACS-sorted repertoires. It was a small share of clonotypes that appeared in both CD4 and CD8 compartments.

The TCR was taken from a man aged 25-45 years who received the YFV17D yellow fever vaccine. This specimen consisted of CD4+ T cells sorted from PBMCs, obtained 15 days after the yellow fever booster vaccination. The chain links TRBV5-5 to TRBJ2-1, with TRBD2 matching over 7 bases. CDR3 in DNA: TGTGCCAGCAGCACCGGAGCGGGGTCGTCCTACAATGAGCAGTTCTTC. It yields the protein CASSTGAGSSYNEQFF. Filled out from reference TRBV5-5 and TRBJ2-1, the complete variable domain reads DAGVTQSPTHLIKTRGQQVTLRCSPISGHKSVSWYQQVLGQGPQFIFQYYEKEERGRGNFPDRFSARQFPNYSSELNVNALLLGDSALYLCASSTGAGSSYNEQFFGPGTRLTVL.